The rows below give T cell receptor beta chains drawn from one sample of a study of high-grade serous ovarian cancer treatment subgroups. Here immunoSEQ multiplex PCR was the method, and the copy in TCRdb shows in-frame clones only, minus some. The sample consists of thousands of clones, 60% to 85% of them appearing once. Sequencing was carried out using tumor tissue. The receptors here all came from a human donor with high-grade serous ovarian cancer. The conserved cysteine and the conserved F or W are not part of the CDR3 here.

V,length,CDR3
TRBV6-4,13,ASSDAGGPLNEQF
TRBV9,12,ASSAMTGRAEAF
TRBV6-1,13,ASSTGTGHNSPLH
TRBV27,13,ASSLITSPDGEQF
TRBV6-4,12,ASSRDRSTYEQY
TRBV9,15,ASSVTLAGGLTDTQY
TRBV5-1,11,ASSLQANTEAF
TRBV28,14,ASSISIGYSNQPQH
TRBV2,12,ASSETAGGTEAF
TRBV27,12,ASSSWDRVYEQY
TRBV6-1,11,ASGSDSDYGYT
TRBV27,13,ASWNEGPQRDTQY
TRBV7-9,11,ASSSSEGSEAF
TRBV19,14,ASSSPRGVGSNEQF
TRBV23-1,11,ASSLDLPNTIY
TRBV29-1,13,SVDAVPGIYNEQF
TRBV7-2,13,ASSFNPLGSYEQY
TRBV7-3,15,ASSSLRGLESTDEQF
TRBV9,12,ASSVSGVQETQY
TRBV4-2,10,ASSSGGNTQY
TRBV30,13,AWSVFGSRYNEQF
TRBV9,15,ASSVAEGGWGSAEQF
TRBV27,13,ASKKQASSSYEQY
TRBV27,13,ASSPLAGGSYEQY
TRBV6-5,12,ASSLDRAYQPQH
TRBV5-4,13,ASSLEGYTDNEQF
TRBV5-1,13,ASSLLSRGTDTQY
TRBV7-2,11,ATGAAGGGEQY
TRBV25-1,14,ASSENGGGLDAVQF
TRBV18,11,ASSRDNNNEQF
TRBV19,13,ASSILGSSANEQF
TRBV23-1,14,ASGHRGRVESNEQF
TRBV5-1,10,ASSIEDNEQF
TRBV11-3,11,AGGEAAANVLT
TRBV5-1,13,ASSLFGGSSDEQF
TRBV11-2,12,ASTLTGVPHEQF
TRBV15,14,ATSTGQEGLNSPLH
TRBV9,12,ASSVAAPTDTQY
TRBV4-1,12,ASSKAKVGETQY
TRBV5-1,11,ASSTGGSYEQY